This TCR beta chain was recovered during a study of control samples from healthy donors and cancer patients. TCRdb's table, derived via immunoSEQ multiplex PCR, lists solely in-frame clones and lacks some. Among fewer than 15,000 clones listed, about 77% were seen once. V lost 3 bases to trimming and J lost 5 bases, with 5 bases between them. The CDR3 spans 12 residues. The receptor comes from a male donor with melanoma. J is TRBJ2-1 and V is TRBV12-3 or TRBV12-4; D is unclear. The material sequenced was formalin-fixed, paraffin-embedded tissue. In DNA, the CDR3 is TGTGCCAGCAGTTTGTTCGACAATGAGCAGTTCTTC. Its translation is CASSLFDNEQFF.